This T cell receptor (beta chain) was sequenced in a study of T cells in Graves' hyperthyroidism and ophthalmopathy. The PBMCs had their origin in 8.5 to 10 ml of fresh peripheral blood. CDR1 and CDR2 (germline): SQVTM, ANQGSEA. The germline V and J ends were trimmed by 5 bases and 2 bases, with 10 bases remaining between them. The CDR3 is 12 amino acids. Amplification yielded TCR beta CDR3 regions, with RNA transcripts as the source. HTBI primers drove first-round RT-PCR of the TCR CDR3. From the multiplex PCR reads, TCRdb called clonotypes with MiXCR, one entry per CDR3 protein. There are 75,000 to 100,000 distinct CDR3 sequences in the sample; 51% occur only once, and 25% to 30% lies in the top ten. This clonotype came up many times.

The sequence derives from a woman between 35 and 50 years old with Graves' hyperthyroidism. The sequenced sample was blood. The chain uses TRBV29-1 and TRBJ2-7; D is unresolved. CDR3: CSVKLMPYEQYF. CDR3 DNA: TGCAGCGTTAAACTCATGCCCTACGAGCAGTACTTC.